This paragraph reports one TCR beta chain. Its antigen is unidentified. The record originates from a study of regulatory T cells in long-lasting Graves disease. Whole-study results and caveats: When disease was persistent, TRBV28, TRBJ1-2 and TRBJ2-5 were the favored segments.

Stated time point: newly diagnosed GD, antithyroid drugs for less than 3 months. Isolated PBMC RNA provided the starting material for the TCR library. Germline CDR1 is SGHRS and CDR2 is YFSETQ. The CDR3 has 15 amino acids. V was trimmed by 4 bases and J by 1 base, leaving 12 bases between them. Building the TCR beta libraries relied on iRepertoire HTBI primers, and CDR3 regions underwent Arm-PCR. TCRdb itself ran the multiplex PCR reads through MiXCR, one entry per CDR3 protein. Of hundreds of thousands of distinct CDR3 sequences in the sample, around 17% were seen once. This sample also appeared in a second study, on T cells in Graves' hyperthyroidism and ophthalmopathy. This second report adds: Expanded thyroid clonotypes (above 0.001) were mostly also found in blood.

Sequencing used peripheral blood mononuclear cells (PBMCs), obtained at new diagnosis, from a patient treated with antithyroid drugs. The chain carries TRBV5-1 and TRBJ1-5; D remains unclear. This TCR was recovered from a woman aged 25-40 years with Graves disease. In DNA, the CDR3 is TGCGCCAGCAGCCTAACCCCTGCGAGCAATCAGCCCCAGCATTTT. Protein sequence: CASSLTPASNQPQHF.